The 8 T cell receptor beta chains below come from one sample, sequenced in a study of blood T cell repertoires in COVID-19. TCRdb's copy holds only in-frame clones and misses some; the assay was immunoSEQ multiplex PCR. The data contain over 60,000 clones, 86% of them singletons. The sample consisted of peripheral blood. Receptors originate from a man aged 35-49 years with acute or convalescent COVID-19.

V usage is TRBV19 and J usage is TRBJ2-5, with TRBD1 identical over 7 bases. From germline, CDR1 is LNHDA and CDR2 SQIVND (reference sequence). V lost 10 bases and J lost 8; bases outside the gene matches: 16. The CDR3 covers 14 residues. In nucleotides, the CDR3 is TGTGCCACTTCAGGGGGACAACTCGGAGGAACCCAGTACTTC. This codes for CATSGGQLGGTQYF. Full variable domain (missing parts from reference TRBV19 and TRBJ2-5): DGGITQSPKYLFRKEGQNVTLSCEQNLNHDAMYWYRQDPGQGLRLIYYSQIVNDFQKGDIAEGYSVSREKKESFPLTVTSAQKNPTAFYLCATSGGQLGGTQYFGPGTRLLVL.

The chain employs TRBV7-8 and TRBJ1-2; TRBD1 matches 8 bases. Germline V gene data show CDR1 as SGHVS and CDR2 as FQNEAQ. This CDR3 is 14 amino acids long. J was trimmed by 4 bases and V by 5 bases; bases with no gene match: 6. The CDR3 here is CASSNQGASYGYTF. CDR3 DNA sequence: TGTGCCAGCAGCAATCAGGGGGCCTCCTATGGCTACACCTTC.

The CDR3: CASSFAGLETQYF. The DNA of the CDR3 is TGTGCCAGCAGCTTTGCGGGGTTGGAGACCCAGTACTTC. The chain uses TRBV5-5 and TRBJ2-5; weak D call: TRBD2 (6 bases). Germline CDR1 is SGHKS and CDR2 is YYEKEE (reference sequence). The ends were cut back, 2 bases at V and 5 bases at J, with 10 bases in the middle. This CDR3 contains 13 residues.

V is TRBV7-9 and J is TRBJ2-5; 10 bases line up with TRBD1. The CDR3 covers 12 residues. With V trimmed by 5 bases and J by 12 bases, 6 bases remained unmatched. Germline lookup yields CDR1 SEHNR and CDR2 FQNEAQ (reference sequence). Written as DNA, the CDR3 is TGTGCCAGCAGCAAGGACAGGGGGGATGAGTACTTC. This encodes CASSKDRGDEYF.

V gene TRBV30 combines with J gene TRBJ1-1; D uncertain. Germline lookup yields CDR1 GTSNPN and CDR2 SVGIG (reference sequence). Trimming took 3 bases from V and 1 from J, leaving 12 bases between them. The CDR3 totals 14 residues. The CDR3 DNA reads TGTGCCTGGAGACAGAAGGCGGGGAACACTGAAGCTTTCTTT. The encoded protein is CAWRQKAGNTEAFF.

The chain is built from TRBV3-1 (or the pseudogene TRBV3-2) and TRBJ2-5; 9 bases are a match to TRBD2. The CDR3 is 16 amino acids. V lost 2 bases to trimming and J lost 5 bases; unmatched junction nucleotides: 9. Germline loops: CDR1 LGHDT, CDR2 YNNKEL (reference sequence). CDR3 residues: CASSQPAGGASETQYF. The CDR3 DNA sequence: TGTGCCAGCAGCCAACCAGCGGGGGGAGCCTCGGAGACCCAGTACTTC.

This clone was picked up one time. The V gene is TRBV5-6, the J gene TRBJ1-3; the D is unclear. V lost 1 base and J 0 bases, leaving 5 bases between the germline ends. This CDR3 comprises 14 residues. The V gene's germline CDR1 is SGHDT and CDR2 YYEEEE. DNA of the CDR3: TGTGCCAGCAGCTTGTCCTTCTCTGGAAACACCATATATTTT. Encoded protein: CASSLSFSGNTIYF.

The genes are TRBV11-3 and TRBJ2-1, with TRBD2 as a possible D gene (5 bases). CDR3 length equals 15 residues. V was trimmed by 2 bases and J by 0 bases, leaving 8 bases between them. CDR1 is SGHNT and CDR2 is YENEEA in the germline V gene. Written as DNA, the CDR3 is TGTGCCAGCAGCTTACGGGGAAACTCCTACAATGAGCAGTTCTTC. It yields the protein CASSLRGNSYNEQFF.